A selection of T cell receptor beta chains follows, all from one sample in a study of shared clonotypes between healthy human individuals. TCRdb's copy holds only in-frame clones and misses some; the assay was immunoSEQ multiplex PCR. This sample has more than 2,000,000 clones, with more than 80% found just once. The sample was naive CD4+ T cells sorted from blood. The receptors shown here come from a young man in good health. Both conserved end residues are part of each CDR3. D genes are given only for firm matches. A row's size may be missing; if present it is once, few, many or a size class.

J: TRBJ2-3; D: NA; V: TRBV6-4; size: NA; DNA: TGTGCCAGCAGTGACTCGAGACGCACAGATACGCAGTATTTT; CDR3: CASSDSRRTDTQYF
J: TRBJ2-3; D: NA; V: TRBV4-3; size: NA; DNA: TGCGCCAGCAGCCAAGATAGTGGTCCAGCGCTAACTAGCACAGATACGCAGTATTTT; CDR3: CASSQDSGPALTSTDTQYF
J: TRBJ2-3; D: NA; V: TRBV1; size: NA; DNA: TGCACCAGCAGCCCACTTTCTAGCGGGAGGTTTGAAGATACGCAGTATTTT; CDR3: CTSSPLSSGRFEDTQYF
J: TRBJ2-2; D: TRBD1; V: TRBV6-1; size: NA; DNA: TGTGCCAGCAGTAATTTGGGACAGGCAACCGGGGAGCTGTTTTTT; CDR3: CASSNLGQATGELFF
J: TRBJ1-5; D: NA; V: TRBV10-3; size: NA; DNA: TGTGCCACCGCCCGGGGAGATAGCAATCAGCCCCAGCATTTT; CDR3: CATARGDSNQPQHF
J: TRBJ1-2; D: NA; V: TRBV5-1; size: NA; DNA: TGCGCCAGCAGCTTGGTGGAGCAGGGAAACTATGGCTACACCTTC; CDR3: CASSLVEQGNYGYTF
J: TRBJ1-6; D: NA; V: TRBV30; size: NA; DNA: TGTGCCTGGAGTGTCCCGGGGGCGGTTTCACCCCTCCACTTT; CDR3: CAWSVPGAVSPLHF
J: TRBJ1-1; D: NA; V: TRBV28; size: NA; DNA: TGTGCCAGCAGTCCAAGCGGAAATTATCCTGAAGCTTTCTTT; CDR3: CASSPSGNYPEAFF
J: TRBJ1-4; D: NA; V: TRBV11-2; size: NA; DNA: TGTGCCAGCAGCCCCCGACAGAGTACTAATGAAAAACTGTTTTTT; CDR3: CASSPRQSTNEKLFF
J: TRBJ2-1; D: TRBD1; V: TRBV6-6; size: NA; DNA: TGTGCCAGCAGGCCGGGACAGGGGGTTGGTGAGCAGTTCTTC; CDR3: CASRPGQGVGEQFF
J: TRBJ1-1; D: TRBD1; V: TRBV29-1; size: NA; DNA: TGCAGCGTCCGGACAGGGGGCGTCACTGAAGCTTTCTTT; CDR3: CSVRTGGVTEAFF
J: TRBJ1-6; D: NA; V: TRBV28; size: few; DNA: TGTGCCAGCAGCGACGGATCACCCCTCCACTTT; CDR3: CASSDGSPLHF
J: TRBJ2-5; D: NA; V: TRBV19; size: NA; DNA: TGTGCCAGTAGTTCAACGGGACCCCGGGAGACCCAGTACTTC; CDR3: CASSSTGPRETQYF
J: TRBJ1-1; D: NA; V: TRBV4-3; size: NA; DNA: TGCGCCAGCAGCCTTGCCCAGGGAACCACCACTGAAGCTTTCTTT; CDR3: CASSLAQGTTTEAFF
J: TRBJ2-1; D: TRBD2; V: TRBV10-3; size: NA; DNA: TGTGCCATCAGTGAGTTCGGGACTAGCGGGAGAGGTGAGCAGTTCTTC; CDR3: CAISEFGTSGRGEQFF
J: TRBJ2-3; D: NA; V: TRBV20-1; size: NA; DNA: TGCAGTGCTCCCTCAGGGGATACGCAGTATTTT; CDR3: CSAPSGDTQYF
J: TRBJ1-5; D: NA; V: TRBV7-2; size: NA; DNA: TGTGCCAGCAGCCCCCGCTGGCAGCAGCCCCAGCATTTT; CDR3: CASSPRWQQPQHF